This T cell receptor (beta chain) was captured by sequencing in a study of control samples from healthy donors and cancer patients (dated by TCRdb to 2018 to 2021). The library was produced with the immunoSEQ multiplex PCR assay. The immuneACCESS repertoire file appears here via TCRdb, limited to in-frame rearrangements. These files lack a portion of the clones; in checked studies, under half of the deficit traces to unresolved V genes, and the cause of the others is not known. This sample is represented by 150,000 to 200,000 clones; about 90% of them were singletons. Jointly, the top ten make up 2% to 2.5% of the sample. For this clone: The specificity of this receptor is unknown. Base quality data are lacking; no much larger clone is found one base away.

V is shortened by 1 base, J by 0 bases, and the region joining them spans 4 bases. CDR1 and CDR2 (SEHNR, FQNEAQ) derive from the germline V gene (reference sequence). The CDR3 covers 14 residues, taking in both the cysteine and the phenylalanine. The DNA shown is the 42-base CDR3, in frame from base 1. The chain employs TRBV7-9 and TRBJ1-3; no D segment can be confidently identified. Sequencing was carried out using blood. The origin of this receptor is a woman between 40 and 50 years old in good health. CDR3 reads: CASSLGSSGNTIYF. DNA sequence: TGTGCCAGCAGCTTAGGGAGCTCTGGAAACACCATATATTTT.